The rows below give T cell receptor beta chains drawn from one sample of a study of cytomegalovirus exposure and HLA in healthy donors. Sequencing used immunoSEQ multiplex PCR; TCRdb keeps in-frame clones, though not all of them. The data contain about 50,000 clones, 85% to 95% of them seen just once; the ten biggest clones take up 1.7%. Material for sequencing was PBMCs. Every receptor here comes from a young woman in good health and CMV-seropositive. The CDR3 runs from the conserved cysteine through the conserved F or W.

TRBV19	TRBJ1-5	CASSINRAGSEPQHF
TRBV6-5	TRBJ2-2	CASRGTENTGELFF
TRBV11-2	TRBJ2-1	CASRSPGGTGLYNEQFF
TRBV27	TRBJ1-2	CASSLTGAVNYGYTF
TRBV7-9	TRBJ2-3	CASRRSGGAFADTQYF
TRBV28	TRBJ1-5	CASSPTGGSGQPQHF
TRBV6-5	TRBJ2-4	CASSPTGVAKNIQYF
TRBV7-2	TRBJ1-2	CASSPRGGTDYGYTF
TRBV4-1	TRBJ2-1	CASTPTAGVHEQFF
TRBV5-1	TRBJ2-3	CASSSRGSSTDTQYF
TRBV25-1	TRBJ2-7	CASNPDRTYEQYF
TRBV4-3	TRBJ2-4	CASSGRGAKNIQYF
TRBV7-9	TRBJ1-2	CASSSSLRPGLYGYTF
TRBV11-3	TRBJ2-1	CASSSHKGQGFGEQFF
TRBV15	TRBJ2-3	CATTGTSKSDTQYF